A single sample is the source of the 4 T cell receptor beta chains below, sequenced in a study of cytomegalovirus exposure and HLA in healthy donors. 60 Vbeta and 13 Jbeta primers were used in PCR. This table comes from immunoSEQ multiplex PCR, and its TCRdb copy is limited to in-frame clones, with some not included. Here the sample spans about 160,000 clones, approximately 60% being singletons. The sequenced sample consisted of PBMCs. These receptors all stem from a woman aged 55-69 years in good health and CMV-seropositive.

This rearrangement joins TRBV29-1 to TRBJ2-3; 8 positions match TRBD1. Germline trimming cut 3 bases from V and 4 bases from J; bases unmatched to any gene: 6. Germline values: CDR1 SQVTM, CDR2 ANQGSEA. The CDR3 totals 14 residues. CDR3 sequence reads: CSVELGQVADTQYF. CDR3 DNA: TGCAGCGTTGAGTTGGGACAGGTCGCAGATACGCAGTATTTT.

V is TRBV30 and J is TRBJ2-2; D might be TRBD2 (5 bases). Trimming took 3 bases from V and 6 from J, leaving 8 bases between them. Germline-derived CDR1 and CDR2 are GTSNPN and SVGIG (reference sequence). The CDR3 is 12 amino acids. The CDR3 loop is CAWSTRSGELFF. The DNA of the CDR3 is TGTGCCTGGAGCACTAGATCCGGGGAGCTGTTTTTT.

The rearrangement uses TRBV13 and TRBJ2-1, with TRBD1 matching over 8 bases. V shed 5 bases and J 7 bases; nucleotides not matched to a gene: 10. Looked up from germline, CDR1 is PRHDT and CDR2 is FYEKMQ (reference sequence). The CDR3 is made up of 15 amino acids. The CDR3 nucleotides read TGTGCCAGCAGCCCCGGGCAGGGGGCTCGGAATGAGCAGTTCTTC. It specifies CASSPGQGARNEQFF. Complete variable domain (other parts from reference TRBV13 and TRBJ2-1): AAGVIQSPRHLIKEKRETATLKCYPIPRHDTVYWYQQGPGQDPQFLISFYEKMQSDKGSIPDRFSAQQFSDYHSELNMSSLELGDSALYFCASSPGQGARNEQFFGPGTRLTVL.

CDR3 sequence (DNA): TGTGCCAGCAACCTGGGGGGGGATTTCCACCACAATGAGCAGTTCTTC. This translates into CASNLGGDFHHNEQFF. V is TRBV9 and J is TRBJ2-1; 7 nucleotides agree with TRBD2. Looked up from germline, CDR1 is SGDLS and CDR2 is YYNGEE. Trimming took 6 bases from V and 5 from J; bases not matched to a gene: 14. CDR3 length: 16 residues.